This entry describes one T cell receptor beta chain. Its antigen is unknown. The CDR3 has 17 residues. V was cut by 4 bases and J by 3 bases, with 19 bases left in between. Germline loops: CDR1 LGHNA, CDR2 YNFKEQ. The data were taken from a study of T-cell memory formation after mild COVID-19. Whole-study findings and limits: Several responding clones turned up in pre-infection memory, indicating that cross-reactive memory may have taken part. Confirmation of SARS-CoV-2 specificity was lacking for second-wave clones peaking day 37. CD8+ contracting clones occupied EMRA, while CD4+ ones occupied mainly CM and EM.

The authors produced TCR alpha and TCR beta cDNA libraries with sample barcodes and UMIs by 5'RACE using constant-segment primers. TCRdb re-derived calls from the 5' RACE reads in MiXCR, one entry per CDR3 protein. The sample has tens of thousands of distinct CDR3 sequences, roughly 7.2% seen once. The receptor was isolated from an adult who had mild COVID-19 (a few samples of this study predate the infection). Cell type and time point are not known. The chain employs TRBV4-2 and TRBJ2-1; D unclear. What was sequenced was PBMCs or a T cell subset sorted from them (not recorded which). The CDR3 sequence: CASSPNLAANGYNEQFF. The DNA of the CDR3 is TGTGCCAGCAGCCCCAACCTGGCAGCCAACGGCTACAATGAGCAGTTCTTC.